Below, 9 T cell receptor beta chains from the same sample are listed, as sequenced in a study of T cell responses to AZD1222 COVID-19 vaccine. The method was immunoSEQ multiplex PCR; TCRdb's version includes in-frame clones alone and lacks a portion of them. The data contain approximately 170,000 clones, about nine tenths of them seen just once; the ten biggest clones take up over 1.5%. The sample in question was peripheral blood, obtained on day 0 of AZD1222 vaccination. The receptors shown here come from an adult in good health.

This chain links TRBV19 with TRBJ1-3; D remains unclear. The CDR3 has 14 residues. CDR1 and CDR2 from the germline V gene are LNHDA and SQIVND (reference sequence). The germline V and J ends were trimmed by 1 base and 0 bases, with 4 bases remaining between them. The CDR3 DNA reads TGTGCCAGTAGTATAGCGTACTCTGGAAACACCATATATTTT. Its translation is CASSIAYSGNTIYF.

The J gene is TRBJ1-2, the V gene TRBV11-2; D is undetermined. CDR3 length: 13 amino acids. V lost 3 bases and J 4 bases, leaving 9 bases between the germline ends. From germline, CDR1 is SGHAT and CDR2 FQNNGV. CDR3 in amino acids: CASSFPALYGYTF. The CDR3 region has the DNA TGTGCCAGCAGCTTCCCCGCCCTCTATGGCTACACCTTC.

The J gene is TRBJ2-7, the V gene TRBV7-2; D ambiguous. The CDR3 covers 12 residues. Trimming shortened V by 3 bases and J by 3 bases, and 6 bases separated the two germline ends. The germline V gene has CDR1 SGHTA and CDR2 FQGNSA. CDR3: CASSFDNYEQYF. CDR3 DNA sequence: TGTGCCAGCAGCTTCGACAACTACGAGCAGTACTTC.

This CDR3 is CASSIQGTGTEAFF. CDR3 DNA: TGTGCCAGCAGTATTCAGGGTACGGGCACTGAAGCTTTCTTT. The chain uses TRBV6-5 and TRBJ1-1; D may be TRBD1 (5 bases). Trimming stripped 5 bases from V and 4 bases from J, with 14 bases between. The CDR3 runs to 14 residues. In germline, CDR1 is MNHEY, CDR2 SVGAGI.

This chain links TRBV4-2 with TRBJ2-7; 11 bases match TRBD2. The CDR3 contains 15 residues. V shed 0 bases and J 4 bases; nucleotides not matched to a gene: 2. Germline-derived CDR1 and CDR2 are LGHNA and YNFKEQ. CDR3 nucleotides: TGTGCCAGCAGCCAAGAAACTAGCGGGAGTTACGAGCAGTACTTC. It is translated as CASSQETSGSYEQYF.

This sequence joins TRBV6-2 or TRBV6-3 and TRBJ1-5, with a weak D call TRBD1 (6 bases). Looked up from germline, CDR1 is MNHEY and CDR2 is SVGEGT. Between the trimmed V and J ends, which lost 6 bases and 4 bases, there was a span of 19 bases. The CDR3 has 16 amino acids. In DNA, the CDR3 is TGTGCCAGCAGCCGCCGCGGGAGGGGGGTTAATCAGCCCCAGCATTTT. Translating it yields CASSRRGRGVNQPQHF.

The V gene is TRBV6-5, the J gene TRBJ1-2; the match to TRBD1 covers 9 bases. CDR3 size: 13 residues. Looked up from germline, CDR1 is MNHEY and CDR2 is SVGAGI. Trimming cost V 7 bases and J 10 bases; bases outside gene matches: 10. The DNA for the CDR3 is TGTGCCAGCACCCTCTCGGGACAGGGTGCCTACACCTTC. This sequence encodes CASTLSGQGAYTF.

This clone showed up just once. This chain joins TRBV11-2 and TRBJ2-7; perhaps TRBD1 as D (5 bases). Trimming stripped 2 bases from V and 5 bases from J, with 13 bases between. The CDR3 is 14 amino acids. Germline CDR1 and CDR2: SGHAT and FQNNGV. CDR3 nucleotide sequence: TGTGCCAGCAGCTTATCACAGGTTTTCCACGAGCAGTACTTC. Translating gives CASSLSQVFHEQYF.

This clone has just a few counts. V and J are TRBV3-1 (or the pseudogene TRBV3-2) and TRBJ1-1; D is unresolved. The CDR3 is 12 residues long. V was cut by 8 bases and J by 2 bases, with 9 bases left in between. Germline assignment: CDR1 LGHDT and CDR2 YNNKEL (reference sequence). CDR3 coding DNA: TGTGCCAGCCAAAACGGCAACACTGAAGCTTTCTTT. This translates into CASQNGNTEAFF.